These T cell receptor beta chains were read from a single sample in a study of CD8+ T cells in alopecia areata. The table came from immunoSEQ multiplex PCR; TCRdb's copy has only in-frame clones and leaves some out. In the table there are some 100,000 clones, roughly 69% of which are singletons. Sequencing used CD4+ T cells sorted from blood. These receptors were obtained from a human donor in good health. Both conserved end residues are part of each CDR3. The D gene is left open where the match is weak. Clone size is stated in some rows and not others, as once, few, many or a class when expanded.

CDR3 DNA,CDR3 protein,D gene,V gene,clone size,J gene
TGTGCCAGCAGCAAAGAGGCGACAGATACGCAGTATTTT,CASSKEATDTQYF,.,TRBV4-2,few,TRBJ2-3
TGTGCCAGCAGCGTAGCTACAGGCTACAATCAGCCCCAGCATTTT,CASSVATGYNQPQHF,.,TRBV9,.,TRBJ1-5
TGTGCCAGCAGCCGTACAGGGGATTCTGAAGCTTTCTTT,CASSRTGDSEAFF,TRBD1,TRBV11-2,.,TRBJ1-1
TGCAGCGTTGAAGGCAGGGATGGCTATGGCTACACCTTC,CSVEGRDGYGYTF,.,TRBV29-1,once,TRBJ1-2
TGTGCCTGGAGCCCGGGGCAGTTTAATGGCTACACCTTC,CAWSPGQFNGYTF,.,TRBV30,few,TRBJ1-2
TGTGCCAGCAGTAACCTACAGGGATTGAACACTGAAGCTTTCTTT,CASSNLQGLNTEAFF,.,TRBV28,.,TRBJ1-1
TGTGCCTGGAGTCCTCCGGGACAGGAAGTTCAAAGGCTCTTC,CAWSPPGQEVQRLF,TRBD1,TRBV30,.,TRBJ2-7
TGTGCCAGTGCTCGCTCCCAAAACACTGAAGCTTTCTTT,CASARSQNTEAFF,.,TRBV6-5,.,TRBJ1-1
TGTGCCAGTAGTATAGATCAATCAGTCTTGAACACTGAAGCTTTCTTT,CASSIDQSVLNTEAFF,.,TRBV19,few,TRBJ1-1
TGTGCCAGCAGCTTAGATTTCGGGACAGTGCCCGGGGAGCTGTTTTTT,CASSLDFGTVPGELFF,TRBD1,TRBV7-9,.,TRBJ2-2
TGCGCCAGCAGTCCGGGACACCGGAACACCGGGGAGCTGTTTTTT,CASSPGHRNTGELFF,.,TRBV5-1,few,TRBJ2-2
TGTGCCAGCACCTTTCTCGAGGGCGCGTACGAGCAGTACTTC,CASTFLEGAYEQYF,.,TRBV6-1,once,TRBJ2-7
TGTGCCACCAGCTTGGGACTAGCGGACTACGAGCAGTACTTC,CATSLGLADYEQYF,TRBD2,TRBV15,.,TRBJ2-7
TGTGCCTGGAGCCCCGACAGGGAAAAGCCCCAGCATTTT,CAWSPDREKPQHF,TRBD1,TRBV30,.,TRBJ1-5
TGCGCCAGCAGCCAACCTAGCGCGGAGACCCAGTACTTC,CASSQPSAETQYF,.,TRBV4-1,few,TRBJ2-5
TGTGCCAGCAGCCGACAGGGCACAGATACGCAGTATTTT,CASSRQGTDTQYF,.,TRBV5-6,.,TRBJ2-3
TGTGCCACCCGGGGGGGACAGGCGGAAGCTTTCTTT,CATRGGQAEAFF,TRBD1,TRBV10-3,.,TRBJ1-1
TGTGCCAGCAACCTACAGGGGGCTAGCACAGATACGCAGTATTTT,CASNLQGASTDTQYF,TRBD1,TRBV6-5,.,TRBJ2-3
TGTGCCTGGGAGAGGACCGGGGAGCTGTTTTTT,CAWERTGELFF,.,TRBV30,few,TRBJ2-2
TGTGCCTGGAGTGGGTCTTTGGATCAGCCCCAGCATTTT,CAWSGSLDQPQHF,.,TRBV30,.,TRBJ1-5
TGTGCCAGCAGGTCAGGGACAGGGGGAGGGAATACGCAGTATTTT,CASRSGTGGGNTQYF,TRBD1,TRBV2,.,TRBJ2-3
TGTGCCAGCAGCGTCGATGGGGACTATGGCTACACCTTC,CASSVDGDYGYTF,.,TRBV9,.,TRBJ1-2